These T cell receptor beta chains were read from a single sample in a study of cytomegalovirus exposure and HLA in healthy donors. Sequencing was performed with immunoSEQ multiplex PCR; in TCRdb, only in-frame clones are kept and a portion is missing. The table lists 150,000 to 250,000 clones, roughly four fifths of them singletons. The sequenced sample consisted of PBMCs. These receptors came from a man in his thirties or forties in good health and CMV-seronegative. CDR3s include the opening cysteine and the closing phenylalanine or tryptophan. A D gene is named only where the DNA matches it firmly. Not every row has a clone size; where given, it reads once, few, many or a size class.

D gene	V gene	J gene	clone size	CDR3 length	CDR3 DNA	CDR3 protein
TRBD2	TRBV10-1	TRBJ2-1	-	16	TGCGCCAGCAGTGACCTGACTAGCGGGACGTACAATGAGCAGTTCTTC	CASSDLTSGTYNEQFF
-	TRBV18	TRBJ2-2	-	16	TGTGCCAGCTCACCATCGGCACAGGGTGGGCCCGGGGAGCTGTTTTTT	CASSPSAQGGPGELFF
-	TRBV7-9	TRBJ1-4	few	19	TGTGCCAGCAGCTTAGTAGAGTTTGCATATCCGGCAACTAATGAAAAACTGTTTTTT	CASSLVEFAYPATNEKLFF
-	TRBV5-4	TRBJ2-7	once	16	TGTGCCAGCAGCTTGAGAGGCGGGGGCTCAAACTACGAGCAGTACTTC	CASSLRGGGSNYEQYF
-	TRBV5-4	TRBJ1-1	once	12	TGTGCCAGCAGCTTGCTGTCCACTGAAGCTTTCTTT	CASSLLSTEAFF
-	TRBV2	TRBJ1-5	few	15	TGTGCCAGCAGTGATGATCCAGGGATTCGTCAGCCCCAGCATTTT	CASSDDPGIRQPQHF
TRBD1	TRBV30	TRBJ2-5	-	12	TGTGCCTGGAGTGTGCATCAGGGGGAGCAGTACTTC	CAWSVHQGEQYF
TRBD2	TRBV4-1	TRBJ2-7	once	18	TGCGCCAGCAGCCAAGCGCCCTCCGGGACTAGCGGATTTTACGAGCAGTACTTC	CASSQAPSGTSGFYEQYF
-	TRBV19	TRBJ2-6	-	13	TGTGCCATACAGGCTTCTGGGGCCAACGTCCTGACTTTC	CAIQASGANVLTF
-	TRBV27	TRBJ1-1	-	14	TGTGCCAGCAGTAGCATTGACAGGACCACTGAAGCTTTCTTT	CASSSIDRTTEAFF
TRBD1	TRBV9	TRBJ2-4	-	13	TGTGCCAGCAGCGCTGACAGGGGACGCATTCAGTACTTC	CASSADRGRIQYF
TRBD1	TRBV6-5	TRBJ1-3	-	15	TGTGCCAGCGGACAGGCGCCTCTCTCTGGAAACACCATATATTTT	CASGQAPLSGNTIYF
-	TRBV4-1	TRBJ1-2	-	15	TGCGCCAGCAGCCAAGGACATATAAGGAACTATGGCTACACCTTC	CASSQGHIRNYGYTF
TRBD2	TRBV6-6	TRBJ2-1	-	12	TGTGCCAGCCAGCGGGACTACAATGAGCAGTTCTTC	CASQRDYNEQFF
TRBD2	TRBV5-6	TRBJ2-5	-	17	TGTGCCAGCAGCGGGGCCCTGGGGCGGGAGCTTCAAGAGACCCAGTACTTC	CASSGALGRELQETQYF
TRBD1	TRBV6-5	TRBJ2-7	-	14	TGTGCCAGCAGTCCGGGACAGGGGGGCCTCGAGCAGTACTTC	CASSPGQGGLEQYF
TRBD1	TRBV30	TRBJ1-2	few	14	TGTGCCTGGAGTGGGACAGGGCCTAACTATGGCTACACCTTC	CAWSGTGPNYGYTF
-	TRBV29-1	TRBJ1-1	medium-sized	11	TGCAGCGGGACTGTGAACACTGAAGCTTTCTTT	CSGTVNTEAFF